A selection of T cell receptor beta chains follows, all from one sample in a study of blood T cell repertoires in COVID-19. Using immunoSEQ multiplex PCR, the repertoire was profiled, and TCRdb retains in-frame clones only, with some absent. This repertoire shows under 150,000 clones, around nine tenths found once; its top ten account for approximately 8%. The specimen was peripheral blood. The receptor source for this set is a man aged 50 to 60 with acute or convalescent COVID-19. The CDR3 runs from the conserved cysteine through the conserved F or W. The D gene is left open where the match is weak. Not every row has a clone size; where given, it reads once, few, many or a size class.

V	size	length	D	J	DNA	CDR3
TRBV7-2	once	13	-	TRBJ2-1	TGTGCCAGCAGCCCTCTAGCGTACCAGGAGCAGTTCTTC	CASSPLAYQEQFF
TRBV14	-	13	-	TRBJ2-7	TGTGCCAGCAGCCTAGGACTCATCTATGAGCAGTACTTC	CASSLGLIYEQYF
TRBV6-6	few	14	-	TRBJ1-5	TGTGCCAGCACCCTTAAAGGGGTCGGTCAGCCCCAGCATTTT	CASTLKGVGQPQHF
TRBV18	-	12	-	TRBJ1-3	TGTGCCAGCTCACCCGACTCGGACACCATATATTTT	CASSPDSDTIYF
TRBV5-1	-	15	TRBD2	TRBJ2-1	TGCGCCAGCAGCTTGGGCGGGAGCTCCTACAATGAGCAGTTCTTC	CASSLGGSSYNEQFF
TRBV21-1	-	15	-	TRBJ2-3	TGTGCCAGCAGCAAATCAGCGGGAGGGCCCTCGGTAAAGTATTTT	CASSKSAGGPSVKYF
TRBV7-6	-	14	-	TRBJ2-7	TGTGCCAGCAGCCCACCGGAGGGGCACTACGAGCAGTACTTC	CASSPPEGHYEQYF
TRBV15	-	16	-	TRBJ2-1	TGTGCCACCAGCAGAGATCTGCCTAGCTCCTACAATGAGCAGTTCTTC	CATSRDLPSSYNEQFF
TRBV2	-	15	TRBD1	TRBJ2-4	TGTGCCAGCATCCCCGCGACAGGGGGCGAGGACATTCAGTACTTC	CASIPATGGEDIQYF
TRBV27	-	15	-	TRBJ2-6	TGTGCCAGCAGTTCCCGGGGGTCTGGGGCCAACGTCCTGACTTTC	CASSSRGSGANVLTF
TRBV24-1	-	13	-	TRBJ1-1	TGTGCCACCAGTTTCAGGGGGAACACTGAAGCTTTCTTT	CATSFRGNTEAFF
TRBV24-1	-	17	-	TRBJ1-2	TGTGCCACCAGTGACCGGGGATCGGGGTTCAGATCGTATGGCTACACCTTC	CATSDRGSGFRSYGYTF
TRBV6-5	-	16	TRBD1	TRBJ2-6	TGTGCCAGCAGTTCCCTGACAGGGTACGGGGCCAACGTCCTGACTTTC	CASSSLTGYGANVLTF
TRBV2	-	14	TRBD1	TRBJ2-7	TGTGCCAGCAGTCGGGACAGGCAGCTAGACGAGCAGTACTTC	CASSRDRQLDEQYF
TRBV27	-	15	-	TRBJ2-7	TGTGCCAGCAGTACTTCTCAGGGGTTCCTTTACGAGCAGTACTTC	CASSTSQGFLYEQYF
TRBV5-6	-	14	TRBD1	TRBJ1-2	TGTGCCAGCAGCCCGGACAGGGGGTACTATGGCTACACCTTC	CASSPDRGYYGYTF
TRBV19	once	14	TRBD1	TRBJ1-1	TGTGCCAGTAGTATCACAGGGGCGAACACTGAAGCTTTCTTT	CASSITGANTEAFF
TRBV19	-	12	-	TRBJ2-7	TGTGCCAGTAGTCCCGGGAGCTACGAGCAGTACTTC	CASSPGSYEQYF
TRBV24-1	-	15	TRBD1	TRBJ1-1	TGTGCCACCAGTGCGGCAGGGGGCTTGAACACTGAAGCTTTCTTT	CATSAAGGLNTEAFF
TRBV12-5	-	12	-	TRBJ2-7	TGTGCTAGTGGGCAGGGGACCTACGAGCAGTACTTC	CASGQGTYEQYF
TRBV24-1	-	13	-	TRBJ2-5	TGTGCCACCAGTGATTATGGCGGGGTAACCCAGTACTTC	CATSDYGGVTQYF
TRBV18	once	13	-	TRBJ2-7	TGTGCCAGCTCACCCTCGCGGCCCGACGAGCAGTACTTC	CASSPSRPDEQYF
TRBV7-9	-	14	TRBD2	TRBJ2-5	TGTGCCAGCAGCTTAGCGGGAGGGTCGGAGACCCAGTACTTC	CASSLAGGSETQYF
TRBV14	-	12	TRBD1	TRBJ1-2	TGTGCCAGCAGACCACAGGGGGCCGGCTACACCTTC	CASRPQGAGYTF
TRBV6-6	-	14	TRBD2	TRBJ2-1	TGTGCCAGCAGTAGACTAGCTGACTACAATGAGCAGTTCTTC	CASSRLADYNEQFF
TRBV3-1/TRBV3-2	-	15	-	TRBJ1-1	TGTGCCAGCAGCCAGGGCAGGATCATGAACACTGAAGCTTTCTTT	CASSQGRIMNTEAFF
TRBV6-6	-	16	-	TRBJ1-4	TGTGCCAGCAGTTACTCGGTCACAGCCGGTAATGAAAAACTGTTTTTT	CASSYSVTAGNEKLFF
TRBV12-1	-	16	-	TRBJ2-2	TGTGCCAGCAGCTCACTCAGACTAGGAAGCACCGGGGAGCTGTTTTTT	CASSSLRLGSTGELFF
TRBV6-1	-	14	-	TRBJ1-2	TGTGCCAGCAGTGAAGCCCATCAGGGATATGGCTACACCTTC	CASSEAHQGYGYTF
TRBV6-2/TRBV6-3	-	19	TRBD2	TRBJ2-2	TGTGCCAGCAGTTACTCCCACCTAGCGGGAGGGCCTCAGGCCGGGGAGCTGTTTTTT	CASSYSHLAGGPQAGELFF
TRBV7-9	-	17	TRBD1	TRBJ2-1	TGTGCCAGCAGCTTAGCCTCCGGGACAGGGGCCTACAATGAGCAGTTCTTC	CASSLASGTGAYNEQFF
TRBV6-5	few	14	-	TRBJ1-1	TGTGCCAGCAGTTACAAAACAGGGTACAGTGAAGCTTTCTTT	CASSYKTGYSEAFF
TRBV27	-	17	TRBD2	TRBJ2-1	TGTGCCAGCAGTTTAACTAGCGGTCCTCTCTCCTACAATGAGCAGTTCTTC	CASSLTSGPLSYNEQFF
TRBV5-1	-	14	-	TRBJ1-5	TGCGCCAGCAGCTTCGGACTCAGCAATCAGCCCCAGCATTTT	CASSFGLSNQPQHF
TRBV19	-	18	TRBD1	TRBJ2-6	TGTGCCAGTAATCCGGGACAGGGGGCGCGACCTGGGGCCAACGTCCTGACTTTC	CASNPGQGARPGANVLTF
TRBV19	once	17	TRBD1	TRBJ1-5	TGTGCCAGTAGTCCCCCGGGACAGGCCGTAAGCAATCAGCCCCAGCATTTT	CASSPPGQAVSNQPQHF
TRBV11-2	-	15	-	TRBJ2-7	TGTGCCAGCAGCCCCTCCCCCCAGGGCTCCTACGAGCAGTACTTC	CASSPSPQGSYEQYF